This T cell receptor (beta chain) is from a study of OX40 agonist ivuxolimab in advanced cancers. Study overall: Dose-escalation cases comprised hepatocellular carcinoma, melanoma, renal cell or head and neck cancer. Prior anti-PD-1, anti-PD-L1 or anti-CTLA-4 therapy did not bar entry, and less than 50% had some. Partial responses were achieved by three patients: one hepatocellular carcinoma, two cutaneous melanoma.

Whole-study results and caveats: CD8+ T cells showed, on average, more clonal expansion than CD4+ cells.

Repertoires were generated with immunoSEQ multiplex PCR, while TCRdb's copy carries only in-frame clones and drops some. Among about 77,000 clones listed, 90% were seen once. For this clone: Antigen specificity is unknown.

This sequence was found in an adult with an advanced solid tumor such as melanoma, head and neck, liver or kidney cancer. The sequenced sample was CD4+ or CD8+ T cells sorted from blood, obtained in a trial of the OX40 agonist ivuxolimab.

The CDR3 spells CASSPSPRDSDEQYF. The CDR3 DNA reads TGTGCCAGCAGCCCCTCGCCTAGAGATAGCGACGAGCAGTACTTC. The chain has TRBV9 and TRBJ2-5; weak D call: TRBD2 (5 bases). The J call is in doubt because the DNA end fits TRBJ2-7 better. The CDR3 has 15 residues. From germline, CDR1 is SGDLS and CDR2 YYNGEE.